This T cell receptor (beta chain) was retrieved from a study of beta chain features in type 1 diabetes. Study-wide points: People with Type 1 diabetes carried modestly yet significantly shorter TCRB CDR3s in all four CD4+ subsets.

TCRB transcripts that were expressed got sequenced, as all of the isolated RNA had been reverse transcribed. Only in-frame clones appear in the TCRdb table, and some are missing; sequencing was by immunoSEQ multiplex PCR. This sample yields some 150,000 clones, of which about a tenth are seen a single time; 0.55% to 0.75% belongs to the top ten. Each of the sorted populations had a purity greater than 95%. This clone has ten or more counts. Antigen unknown. The sample carries other DNA sequences with the same CDR3. From germline, CDR1 is SEHNR and CDR2 FQNEAQ (reference sequence). CDR3 size: 12 residues. V lost 4 bases and J 4 bases, leaving 7 bases between the germline ends.

Sequenced: central memory CD4+ T cells from blood. V usage is TRBV7-9 and J usage is TRBJ2-5, with D possibly being TRBD1 (6 bases). The sequence was collected from a woman in her 40s in good health. The CDR3 loop reads CASSSRGETQYF. The CDR3, as DNA: TGTGCCAGCAGCTCCAGGGGAGAGACCCAGTACTTC.